The 6 T cell receptor beta chains below come from one sample, sequenced in a study of T cell responses to AZD1222 COVID-19 vaccine. Here immunoSEQ multiplex PCR was the method, and the copy in TCRdb shows in-frame clones only, minus some. The repertoire holds more than 110,000 clones, with 80% to 95% as singletons. The sequencing here drew on peripheral blood, taken on day 0 of AZD1222 vaccination. The receptors were gathered from an adult in good health.

As regards this clone: The same CDR3 is also encoded by other DNA sequences in this sample. V and J are TRBV20-1 and TRBJ1-2; no clear D. CDR3 length: 11 amino acids. Per the germline V gene, CDR1 is DFQATT and CDR2 is SNEGSKA (reference sequence). V lost 6 bases and J 3 bases, leaving 8 bases between the germline ends. CDR3 nucleotide sequence: TGCAGTGCCAGGACGGACTATGGCTACACCTTC. This translates into CSARTDYGYTF.

Notes on this clone: Different DNA sequences within this sample yield the same CDR3. The rearrangement uses TRBV2 and TRBJ2-7; D gene unclear. The CDR3 runs to 11 residues. Germline V lookup: CDR1 SNHLY, CDR2 FYNNEI. Trimming stripped 1 base from V and 3 bases from J, with 1 base between. The CDR3 region is CASSEGYEQYF. CDR3 DNA sequence: TGTGCCAGCAGTGAAGGCTACGAGCAGTACTTC.

The rearrangement uses TRBV24-1 and TRBJ1-1; D gene unclear. V lost 2 bases, J lost 10 bases, and 19 bases lay in between. The CDR3 has 15 residues. Germline V gene sequence: CDR1 KGHDR, CDR2 SFDVKD. CDR3 loop: CATSDSTRGGLIAFF. The CDR3 coding sequence is TGTGCCACCAGTGATTCTACCAGAGGCGGGTTGATAGCTTTCTTT.

This rearrangement joins TRBV3-1 (or the pseudogene TRBV3-2) to TRBJ1-5, with D hard to call. This CDR3 is 15 amino acids long. V lost 0 bases to trimming and J lost 6 bases, with 12 bases between them. Germline V gene data show CDR1 as LGHDT and CDR2 as YNNKEL (reference sequence). The CDR3 loop is CASSQDLRRGQPQHF. The CDR3 DNA sequence: TGTGCCAGCAGCCAAGATTTGCGGCGGGGTCAGCCCCAGCATTTT.

This clone was picked up one time. This sequence joins TRBV7-2 and TRBJ2-5; 7 nucleotides agree with TRBD1. Germline V gives CDR1 SGHTA, CDR2 FQGNSA. Losses at the gene ends were 5 bases for V and 2 bases for J; bases not matched to a gene: 5. The CDR3 is 14 residues long. Written as DNA, the CDR3 is TGTGCCAGCAGCCTACCGACAGGGCAAGAGACCCAGTACTTC. Translated, it gives CASSLPTGQETQYF.

The chain carries TRBV7-9 and TRBJ1-4; D gene uncertain. Germline CDR1 reads SEHNR; CDR2 reads FQNEAQ (reference sequence). V lost 1 base to trimming and J lost 4 bases, with 7 bases between them. CDR3 size: 14 residues. CDR3 sequence: CASSLGAGNEKLFF. The CDR3 DNA sequence: TGTGCCAGCAGCTTAGGTGCTGGTAATGAAAAACTGTTTTTT.